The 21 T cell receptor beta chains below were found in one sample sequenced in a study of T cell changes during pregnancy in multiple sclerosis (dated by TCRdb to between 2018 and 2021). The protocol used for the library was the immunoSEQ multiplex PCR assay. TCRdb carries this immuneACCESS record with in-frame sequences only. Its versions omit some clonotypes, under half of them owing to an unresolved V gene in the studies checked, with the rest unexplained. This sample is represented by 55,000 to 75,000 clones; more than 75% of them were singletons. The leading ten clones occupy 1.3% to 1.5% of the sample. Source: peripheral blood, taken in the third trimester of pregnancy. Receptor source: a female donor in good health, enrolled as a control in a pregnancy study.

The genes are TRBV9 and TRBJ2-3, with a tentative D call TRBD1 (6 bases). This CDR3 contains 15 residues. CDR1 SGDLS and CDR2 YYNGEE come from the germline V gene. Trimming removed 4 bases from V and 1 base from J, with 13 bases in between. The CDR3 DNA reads TGTGCCAGCAGCACCCAGGGGCGGGGCACAGATACGCAGTATTTT. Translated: CASSTQGRGTDTQYF.

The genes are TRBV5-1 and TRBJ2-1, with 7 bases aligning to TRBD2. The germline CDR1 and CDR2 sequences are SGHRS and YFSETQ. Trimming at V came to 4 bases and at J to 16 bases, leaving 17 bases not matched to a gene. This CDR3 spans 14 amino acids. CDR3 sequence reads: CASSPLAGDYRQFF. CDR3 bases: TGCGCCAGCAGCCCGTTGGCCGGGGACTACCGGCAATTCTTC.

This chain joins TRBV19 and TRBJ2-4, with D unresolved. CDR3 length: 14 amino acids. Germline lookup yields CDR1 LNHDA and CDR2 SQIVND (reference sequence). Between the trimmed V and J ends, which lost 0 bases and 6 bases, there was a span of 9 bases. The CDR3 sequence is CASSIDRDRNIQYF. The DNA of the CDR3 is TGTGCCAGTAGTATAGATCGAGATAGAAACATTCAGTACTTC.

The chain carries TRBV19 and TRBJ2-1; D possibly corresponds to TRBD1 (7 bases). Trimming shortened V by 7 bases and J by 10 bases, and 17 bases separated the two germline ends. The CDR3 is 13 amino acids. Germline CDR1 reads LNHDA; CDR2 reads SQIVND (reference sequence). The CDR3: CASMRGPREEQFF. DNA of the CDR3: TGTGCCAGTATGAGGGGGCCCCGGGAGGAGCAGTTCTTC.

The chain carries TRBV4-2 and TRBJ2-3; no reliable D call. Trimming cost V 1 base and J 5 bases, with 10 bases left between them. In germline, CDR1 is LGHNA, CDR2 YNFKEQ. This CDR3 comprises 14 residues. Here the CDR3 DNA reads TGTGCCAGCAGCCAAGTAGCCCAAGGAGATACGCAGTATTTT. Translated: CASSQVAQGDTQYF.

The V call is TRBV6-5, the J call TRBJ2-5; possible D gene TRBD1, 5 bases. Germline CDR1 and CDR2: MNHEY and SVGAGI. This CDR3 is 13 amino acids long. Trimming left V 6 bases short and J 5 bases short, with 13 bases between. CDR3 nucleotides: TGTGCCAGCAGCGACAGTGAATTCGAGACCCAGTACTTC. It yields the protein CASSDSEFETQYF.

DNA for the CDR3: TGTGCCAGCTCACAACTCCGCCCCTACGAGCAGTACTTC. It encodes CASSQLRPYEQYF. V is TRBV18 and J is TRBJ2-7; D uncertain. The CDR3 consists of 13 residues. Per the germline V gene, CDR1 is KGHSH and CDR2 is LQKENI. V was pared by 4 bases and J by 2 bases, with 9 bases between. Supplemented by reference TRBV18 and TRBJ2-7, the full variable domain reads NAGVMQNPRHLVRRRGQEARLRCSPMKGHSHVYWYRQLPEEGLKFMVYLQKENIIDESGMPKERFSAEFPKEGPSILRIQQVVRGDSAAYFCASSQLRPYEQYFGPGTRLTVT.

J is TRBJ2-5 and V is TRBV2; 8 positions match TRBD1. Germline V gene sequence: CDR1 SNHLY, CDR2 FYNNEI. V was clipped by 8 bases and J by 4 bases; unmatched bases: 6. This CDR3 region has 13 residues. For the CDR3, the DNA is TGTGCCAGCCGGACCCAGGGGGCAGAGACCCAGTACTTC. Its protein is CASRTQGAETQYF.

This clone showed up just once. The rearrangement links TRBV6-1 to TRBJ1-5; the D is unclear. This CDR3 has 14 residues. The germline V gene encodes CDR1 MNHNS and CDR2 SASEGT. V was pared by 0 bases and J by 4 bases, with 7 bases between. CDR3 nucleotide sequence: TGTGCCAGCAGTGAAGCGGAGGAAAATCAGCCCCAGCATTTT. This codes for CASSEAEENQPQHF.

CDR3 bases: TGTGCCAGCAGCCTCCGACAGGACCACTATGGCTACACCTTC. As protein: CASSLRQDHYGYTF. The rearrangement uses TRBV7-9 and TRBJ1-2, with D possibly being TRBD1 (6 bases). Germline-derived CDR1 and CDR2 are SEHNR and FQNEAQ (reference sequence). V gave up 5 bases and J gave up 3 bases, with 13 bases separating them. The CDR3 runs to 14 residues.

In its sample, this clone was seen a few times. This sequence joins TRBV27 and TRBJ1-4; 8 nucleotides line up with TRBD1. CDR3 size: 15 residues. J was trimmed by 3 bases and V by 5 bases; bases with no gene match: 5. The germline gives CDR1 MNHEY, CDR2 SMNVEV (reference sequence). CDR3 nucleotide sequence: TGTGCCAGCAGTCCGACAGGGGAGGCTAATGAAAAACTGTTTTTT. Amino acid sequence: CASSPTGEANEKLFF.

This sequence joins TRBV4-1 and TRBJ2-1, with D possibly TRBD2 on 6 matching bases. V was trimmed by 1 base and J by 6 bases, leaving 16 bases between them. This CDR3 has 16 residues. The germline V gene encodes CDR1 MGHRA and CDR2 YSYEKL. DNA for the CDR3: TGCGCCAGCAGCCAAGGAGGACCGCAGCGGGTCAATGAGCAGTTCTTC. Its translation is CASSQGGPQRVNEQFF.

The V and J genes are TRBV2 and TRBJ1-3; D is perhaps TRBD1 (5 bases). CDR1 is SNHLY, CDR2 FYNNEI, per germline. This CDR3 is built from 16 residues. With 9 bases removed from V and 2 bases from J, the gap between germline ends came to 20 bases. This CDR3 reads CASEPPGREAGNTIYF. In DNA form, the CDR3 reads TGTGCCAGTGAACCCCCGGGCAGGGAAGCTGGAAACACCATATATTTT.

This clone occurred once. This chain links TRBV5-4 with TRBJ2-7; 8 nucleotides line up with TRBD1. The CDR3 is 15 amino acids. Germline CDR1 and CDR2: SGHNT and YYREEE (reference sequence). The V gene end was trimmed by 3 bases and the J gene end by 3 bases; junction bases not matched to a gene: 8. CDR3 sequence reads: CASSSRTGQNYEQYF. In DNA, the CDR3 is TGTGCCAGCAGCTCGCGGACAGGGCAAAACTACGAGCAGTACTTC. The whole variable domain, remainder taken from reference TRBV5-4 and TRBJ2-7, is ETGVTQSPTHLIKTRGQQVTLRCSSQSGHNTVSWYQQALGQGPQFIFQYYREEENGRGNFPPRFSGLQFPNYSSELNVNALELDDSALYLCASSSRTGQNYEQYFGPGTRLTVT.

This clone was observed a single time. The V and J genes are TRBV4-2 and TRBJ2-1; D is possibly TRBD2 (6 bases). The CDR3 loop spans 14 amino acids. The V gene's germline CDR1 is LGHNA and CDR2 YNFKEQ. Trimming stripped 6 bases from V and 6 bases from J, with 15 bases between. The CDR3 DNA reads TGTGCCAGCAGTCACCTCCGGGACTCCAATGAGCAGTTCTTC. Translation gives CASSHLRDSNEQFF.

The CDR3, as DNA: TGTGCCAGCAGCAGACTAGCGGGGGGAGCCGAGCAGTACTTC. Its protein is CASSRLAGGAEQYF. V gene TRBV2 combines with J gene TRBJ2-7; 13 bases fit TRBD2. Germline V CDR1 and CDR2: SNHLY, FYNNEI. Losses at the gene ends were 6 bases for V and 6 bases for J; bases not matched to a gene: 5. This CDR3 has 14 amino acids.

Here the CDR3 DNA reads TGTGCCAGCAGTTTCCAAACAGGGTTTGACCAGCCCCAGCATTTT. It translates to CASSFQTGFDQPQHF. V gene TRBV28 combines with J gene TRBJ1-5, with D possibly matching TRBD1 (6 bases). V lost 3 bases and J 7 bases, leaving 16 bases between the germline ends. The CDR3 length is 15 residues. In germline, CDR1 is MDHEN, CDR2 SYDVKM.

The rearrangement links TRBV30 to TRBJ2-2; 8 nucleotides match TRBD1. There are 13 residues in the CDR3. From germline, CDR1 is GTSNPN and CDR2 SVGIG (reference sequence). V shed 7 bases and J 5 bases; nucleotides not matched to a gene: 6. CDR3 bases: TGTGCCTCGGGACAGGCTAGGACCGGGGAGCTGTTTTTT. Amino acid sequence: CASGQARTGELFF. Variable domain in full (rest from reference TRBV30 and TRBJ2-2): SQTIHQWPATLVQPVGSPLSLECTVEGTSNPNLYWYRQAAGRGLQLLFYSVGIGQISSEVPQNLSASRPQDRQFILSSKKLLLSDSGFYLCASGQARTGELFFGEGSRLTVL.

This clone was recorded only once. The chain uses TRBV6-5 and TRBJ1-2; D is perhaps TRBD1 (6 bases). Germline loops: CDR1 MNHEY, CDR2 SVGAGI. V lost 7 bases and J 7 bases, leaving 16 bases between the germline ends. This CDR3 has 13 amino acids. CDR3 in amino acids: CASKVQGEVGYTF. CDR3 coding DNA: TGTGCCAGCAAAGTACAGGGAGAGGTTGGCTACACCTTC.

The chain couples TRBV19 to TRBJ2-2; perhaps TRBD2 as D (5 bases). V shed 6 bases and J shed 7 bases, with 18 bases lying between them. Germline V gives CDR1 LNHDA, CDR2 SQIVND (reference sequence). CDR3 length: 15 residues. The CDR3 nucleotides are TGTGCCAGTAGCCCCACGGGGTCTAAAGGCGGGGAGCTGTTTTTT. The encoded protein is CASSPTGSKGGELFF.

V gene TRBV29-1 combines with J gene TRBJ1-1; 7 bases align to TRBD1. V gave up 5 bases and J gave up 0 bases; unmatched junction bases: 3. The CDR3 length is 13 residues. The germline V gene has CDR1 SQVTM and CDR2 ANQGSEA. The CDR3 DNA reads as TGCAGCGTTCTGGGACAGTTGAACACTGAAGCTTTCTTT. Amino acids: CSVLGQLNTEAFF.